Below, 20 T cell receptor beta chains from the same sample are listed, as sequenced in a study of T cells in Graves' hyperthyroidism and ophthalmopathy. It was RNA transcripts that yielded the amplified TCR beta CDR3 regions. The TCR CDR3 first-round RT-PCR relied on the HTBI primer set. MiXCR, applied by TCRdb to the multiplex PCR reads, yields one record per CDR3 protein. The data contain about 640,000 distinct CDR3 sequences, roughly 20% of them singletons. Specimen: blood. Source of these receptors: a man aged 25 to 45 with Graves' ophthalmopathy.

This clonotype occurred a few times. The chain carries TRBV15 and TRBJ1-1; D ambiguous. Germline CDR1 LNHNV, CDR2 YYDKDF (reference sequence). This CDR3 region has 12 residues. For the CDR3, the DNA is TGTGCGTCCCGTGGATTCGGCACTGAAGCTTTCTTT. Translating gives CASRGFGTEAFF.

This clonotype came up a few times. The chain is built from TRBV20-1 and TRBJ2-3; D is unresolved. CDR1 and CDR2 (germline): DFQATT, SNEGSKA (reference sequence). The CDR3 runs 14 residues. V was shortened by 6 bases and J by 1 base, with 14 bases between the two germline ends. The CDR3 region has the DNA TGCAGTGCCGCCCGGTCATCTCGCACAGATACGCAGTATTTT. Translating it yields CSAARSSRTDTQYF.

The V and J genes are TRBV19 and TRBJ2-2, with D possibly matching TRBD2 (6 bases). The CDR3 runs 17 residues. Germline CDR1 reads LNHDA; CDR2 reads SQIVND (reference sequence). V was shortened by 4 bases and J by 0 bases, with 15 bases between the two germline ends. CDR3 residues: CASSRGTVATNTGELFF. CDR3 nucleotide sequence: TGTGCCAGTAGTAGAGGGACTGTAGCTACGAACACCGGGGAGCTGTTTTTT. The entire variable domain, with the rest obtained from reference TRBV19 and TRBJ2-2, is as follows: DGGITQSPKYLFRKEGQNVTLSCEQNLNHDAMYWYRQDPGQGLRLIYYSQIVNDFQKGDIAEGYSVSREKKESFPLTVTSAQKNPTAFYLCASSRGTVATNTGELFFGEGSRLTVL.

Comments on this clonotype: The junction and the germline gene differ at one end; a read error may be behind it. This sequence joins TRBV6-1 and TRBJ2-1, with TRBD1 matching over 8 bases. CDR3 length: 13 amino acids. CDR1 MNHNS and CDR2 SASEGT come from the germline V gene. The CDR3 DNA follows: TGTGCCGGCAGGACAGGGAACTACAATGAGCAGTTCTTC. Its translation: CAGRTGNYNEQFF.

This clonotype was seen more than once but under ten times. The rearrangement uses TRBV5-1 and TRBJ2-2; 8 nucleotides align to TRBD1. The CDR3 consists of 16 residues. The germline V gene has CDR1 SGHRS and CDR2 YFSETQ. Germline trimming cut 1 base from V and 4 bases from J; bases unmatched to any gene: 6. The CDR3 coding sequence is TGCGCCAGCAGCTTGTTCCAGGGGGCTGGCACCGGGGAGCTGTTTTTT. As protein: CASSLFQGAGTGELFF.

The rearrangement uses TRBV2 and TRBJ1-1; D gene uncertain. V was pared by 3 bases and J by 6 bases, with 5 bases between. The germline gives CDR1 SNHLY, CDR2 FYNNEI. The CDR3 length is 11 residues. This CDR3 reads CASSDSAEAFF. CDR3 DNA sequence: TGTGCCAGCAGTGATAGCGCTGAAGCTTTCTTT.

Many counts were recorded for this clonotype. The rearrangement links TRBV20-1 to TRBJ1-1; 7 bases agree with TRBD1. Germline assignment: CDR1 DFQATT and CDR2 SNEGSKA (reference sequence). V was pared by 8 bases and J by 0 bases, with 3 bases of the junction left unmatched. The CDR3 runs to 12 residues. The CDR3 DNA reads as TGCAGTTGGACAGGAATGAACACTGAAGCTTTCTTT. It specifies CSWTGMNTEAFF.

At least ten counts were recorded for this clonotype. The chain has TRBV3-1 and TRBJ2-1; D uncertain. Germline loops: CDR1 LGHDT, CDR2 YNNKEL (reference sequence). This CDR3 spans 13 amino acids. Trimming pared 1 base from V and 9 bases from J, leaving 10 bases between. CDR3 amino acids: CASSQGIGGEQFF. DNA for the CDR3: TGTGCCAGCAGCCAAGGTATCGGCGGTGAGCAGTTCTTC.

This clonotype showed up just once. The genes are TRBV6-1 and TRBJ2-7; 8 nucleotides match TRBD2. Trimming removed 2 bases from V and 0 bases from J; junction bases left unmatched: 6. This CDR3 spans 16 amino acids. Germline V gives CDR1 MNHNS, CDR2 SASEGT. CDR3: CASSEPLTSGSYEQYF. The CDR3, as DNA: TGTGCCAGCAGTGAACCCTTAACTAGCGGCTCCTACGAGCAGTACTTC.

This clonotype has a count of ten or more. This chain links TRBV3-1 with TRBJ1-2, with 7 nucleotides matching TRBD1. The CDR3 is 14 residues long. CDR1 and CDR2 from the germline V gene are LGHDT and YNNKEL (reference sequence). Unmatched junction bases numbered 5, after V lost 3 bases and J lost 4 bases. This CDR3 is CASSHQGGTYGYTF. The DNA of the CDR3 is TGTGCCAGCAGCCATCAAGGGGGCACCTATGGCTACACCTTC.

This clonotype was counted ten times or more. The rearrangement uses TRBV7-2 and TRBJ2-7; unclear D gene. This CDR3 spans 15 amino acids. Germline V gives CDR1 SGHTA, CDR2 FQGNSA. V dropped 2 bases and J dropped 4 bases, with 15 bases sitting between them. CDR3 DNA: TGTGCCAGCAGCTTATCCTTAGGGCTGGGATACGAGCAGTACTTC. Protein: CASSLSLGLGYEQYF.

Turning to this clonotype: The germline gene is not matched at one end of the junction; a read error may be the cause. This chain joins TRBV5-1 and TRBJ2-1, with TRBD1 matching 8 bases. This CDR3 spans 14 amino acids. Germline CDR1 and CDR2: SGHRS and YFSETQ. The CDR3, as DNA: TGCGCCAGCAGCCCAGGGGGCTCCTGCAATGAGCAGTTCTTC. Translated, it gives CASSPGGSCNEQFF.

This clonotype was seen ten or more times. The chain combines TRBV18 with TRBJ2-1; D gene unclear. The CDR3 runs 15 residues. Germline-derived CDR1 and CDR2 are KGHSH and LQKENI. Trimming took off 3 bases at V and 2 bases at J, with 11 bases between the two ends. CDR3 residues: CASSPERRTYNEQFF. CDR3 coding DNA: TGTGCCAGCTCACCCGAGCGTCGGACCTACAATGAGCAGTTCTTC.

J is TRBJ2-1 and V is TRBV5-6, with D perhaps matching TRBD2 (5 bases). CDR1 is SGHDT and CDR2 is YYEEEE in the germline V gene. CDR3 length equals 12 residues. V lost 4 bases, J lost 9 bases, and 11 bases lay in between. The CDR3 spells CASSPEGTEQFF. The CDR3 DNA follows: TGTGCCAGCAGCCCTGAGGGCACTGAGCAGTTCTTC.

The V call is TRBV27, the J call TRBJ1-6; D remains ambiguous. The CDR3 runs 15 residues. Germline lookup yields CDR1 MNHEY and CDR2 SMNVEV (reference sequence). Between the trimmed V and J ends, which lost 4 bases and 4 bases, there was a span of 11 bases. This chain's CDR3 is CASSSETDYNSPLHF. In DNA, the CDR3 is TGTGCCAGCAGTTCGGAGACTGATTATAATTCACCCCTCCACTTT.

V usage is TRBV4-1 and J usage is TRBJ2-7; TRBD1 or TRBD2 may be the D gene (5 bases each). V was shortened by 0 bases and J by 6 bases, with 12 bases between the two germline ends. Germline V gene data show CDR1 as MGHRA and CDR2 as YSYEKL. CDR3 size: 14 residues. CDR3 protein: CASSQEGRRGEQYF. CDR3 DNA sequence: TGCGCCAGCAGCCAAGAGGGGAGAAGGGGCGAGCAGTACTTC.

This clonotype was detected only once. The chain employs TRBV20-1 and TRBJ2-1; 8 bases align to TRBD2. The germline CDR1 and CDR2 sequences are DFQATT and SNEGSKA (reference sequence). V dropped 1 base and J dropped 8; count of bases not matched to a gene: 7. The CDR3 spans 14 residues. The CDR3 nucleotides read TGCAGTGCTAGAGTGGCGGGAGGAGACGATGAGCAGTTCTTC. It yields the protein CSARVAGGDDEQFF.

This chain joins TRBV5-1 and TRBJ2-3; D is perhaps TRBD2 (6 bases). V was pared by 4 bases and J by 4 bases, with 16 bases between. Germline CDR1 SGHRS, CDR2 YFSETQ. CDR3 length equals 15 residues. The CDR3 nucleotides read TGCGCCAGCAGCCCCGGGATGACGGGAGCAGATACGCAGTATTTT. Translating gives CASSPGMTGADTQYF.

This clonotype was observed a handful of times. The V call is TRBV4-1, the J call TRBJ2-5; 7 bases are a match to TRBD1. Germline loops: CDR1 MGHRA, CDR2 YSYEKL. The CDR3 has 15 amino acids. V shed 6 bases, J shed 2 bases, and the junction held 9 bases outside the gene matches. CDR3 nucleotides: TGCGCCAGCAGGTTAAACAGGGGAAGACAAGAGACCCAGTACTTC. It codes for CASRLNRGRQETQYF.

The gene calls are TRBV15 and TRBJ2-7; 10 bases are a match to TRBD1. In germline, CDR1 is LNHNV, CDR2 YYDKDF (reference sequence). The CDR3 consists of 15 residues. The trim removed 0 bases at V and 2 bases at J, leaving 1 base unmatched. The CDR3 sequence: CATSREGQGAYEQYF. The CDR3 DNA sequence: TGTGCCACCAGCAGAGAAGGACAGGGGGCCTACGAGCAGTACTTC.